This T cell receptor beta chain was documented in a study of T cell responses to AZD1222 COVID-19 vaccine. This clone was seen more than once but under ten times. Antigen: not known. CDR3 size: 11 residues. V shed 4 bases and J shed 0 bases, with 4 bases lying between them. Germline CDR1 reads GTSNPN; CDR2 reads SVGIG (reference sequence). Whole-study findings and limits: In the spike-specific TCR repertoire, nearly half reportedly target unmutated variant regions.

Assay: immunoSEQ multiplex PCR; the TCRdb copy retains only in-frame clones and omits some. The table has some 150,000 clones, roughly 85% seen once. This TCR came from an adult who received the MenACWY meningococcal vaccine as a control. The genes are TRBV30 and TRBJ2-7; the D is unclear. Sequencing was performed on peripheral blood, taken 28 days after the second dose of the MenACWY control vaccine. The DNA of the CDR3 is TGTGCCTGGACAGCCTCCTACGAGCAGTACTTC. Protein sequence: CAWTASYEQYF.